The rows below give T cell receptor beta chains drawn from one sample of a study of blood T cell repertoires in COVID-19. Repertoires were generated with immunoSEQ multiplex PCR, while TCRdb's copy carries only in-frame clones and drops some. Of approximately 150,000 clones listed, approximately 89% are singletons. Sample: peripheral blood. The receptors derive from a human donor in a cohort sampled during active COVID-19. Both conserved end residues are part of each CDR3. Each record gives: J gene, D gene, V gene, clone size, CDR3 protein, CDR3 DNA. A D gene is named only where the DNA matches it firmly. The size entry is marked missing in some rows and otherwise reads once, few, many or a size class.

J: TRBJ1-5
D: TRBD1
V: TRBV19
size: once
CDR3: CASSMEQGLGQPQHF
DNA: TGTGCCAGTAGTATGGAACAGGGGTTGGGTCAGCCCCAGCATTTT

J: TRBJ1-3
D: -
V: TRBV5-1
size: -
CDR3: CASSLETAGNTIYF
DNA: TGCGCCAGCAGCTTGGAGACAGCTGGAAACACCATATATTTT

J: TRBJ2-1
D: TRBD2
V: TRBV11-2
size: -
CDR3: CASSLSGGANEQFF
DNA: TGTGCCAGCAGCTTAAGCGGGGGGGCTAATGAGCAGTTCTTC

J: TRBJ1-6
D: TRBD1
V: TRBV18
size: few
CDR3: CASSPGTGVSSPLHF
DNA: TGTGCCAGCTCACCTGGGACAGGGGTCAGCTCACCCCTCCACTTT

J: TRBJ1-2
D: -
V: TRBV7-3
size: -
CDR3: CASSLRGGDGYTF
DNA: TGTGCCAGCAGCCTCCGAGGGGGAGACGGCTACACCTTC

J: TRBJ2-7
D: -
V: TRBV4-1
size: once
CDR3: CASSQDSQTRRVNEQYF
DNA: TGCGCCAGCAGCCAAGATTCGCAGACAAGGCGGGTTAACGAGCAGTACTTC

J: TRBJ1-4
D: TRBD1
V: TRBV7-2
size: once
CDR3: CASSSTGAHNEKLFF
DNA: TGTGCCAGCAGCTCCACAGGGGCCCATAATGAAAAACTGTTTTTT

J: TRBJ2-5
D: TRBD2
V: TRBV7-2
size: once
CDR3: CASTLGGLAGETQYF
DNA: TGTGCCAGCACCCTCGGAGGACTAGCAGGAGAGACCCAGTACTTC

J: TRBJ1-1
D: TRBD1
V: TRBV6-1
size: -
CDR3: CASSDRRGQTEAFF
DNA: TGTGCCAGCAGTGATCGCAGGGGGCAAACTGAAGCTTTCTTT

J: TRBJ2-7
D: TRBD1
V: TRBV9
size: -
CDR3: CATSTGTVPYEQYF
DNA: TGTGCCACCTCGACCGGGACAGTACCCTACGAGCAGTACTTC

J: TRBJ2-2
D: TRBD1
V: TRBV29-1
size: -
CDR3: CSVFTGDTGELFF
DNA: TGCAGCGTCTTTACAGGGGACACCGGGGAGCTGTTTTTT

J: TRBJ2-1
D: -
V: TRBV6-6
size: -
CDR3: CASSRLSYNEQFF
DNA: TGTGCCAGCAGCCGACTATCCTACAATGAGCAGTTCTTC

J: TRBJ2-5
D: TRBD2
V: TRBV18
size: -
CDR3: CASSPGLAGGRETQYF
DNA: TGTGCCAGCTCACCTGGACTAGCGGGGGGGAGAGAGACCCAGTACTTC

J: TRBJ2-3
D: -
V: TRBV2
size: -
CDR3: CASSRGHLPDTQYF
DNA: TGTGCCAGCAGCCGGGGACATCTACCTGATACGCAGTATTTT

J: TRBJ1-6
D: -
V: TRBV7-9
size: few
CDR3: CASSGGTGSPLHF
DNA: TGTGCCAGCAGCGGGGGGACGGGGTCACCCCTCCACTTT

J: TRBJ1-5
D: -
V: TRBV4-1
size: -
CDR3: CASSQERPRVGFNQPQHF
DNA: TGCGCCAGCAGCCAAGAACGCCCCAGGGTGGGCTTCAATCAGCCCCAGCATTTT

J: TRBJ2-3
D: -
V: TRBV9
size: -
CDR3: CASSVYSSTDTQYF
DNA: TGTGCCAGCAGCGTATATTCGAGCACAGATACGCAGTATTTT

J: TRBJ1-5
D: -
V: TRBV20-1
size: -
CDR3: CSASRGVQPQHF
DNA: TGCAGTGCTAGTCGGGGAGTTCAGCCCCAGCATTTT

J: TRBJ1-5
D: -
V: TRBV9
size: -
CDR3: CASSVGGSYQPQHF
DNA: TGTGCCAGCAGCGTAGGAGGGTCCTATCAGCCCCAGCATTTT

J: TRBJ2-2
D: -
V: TRBV7-9
size: -
CDR3: CASIHPDLELFF
DNA: TGTGCCAGCATACACCCAGACTTGGAGCTGTTTTTT

J: TRBJ1-1
D: -
V: TRBV27
size: -
CDR3: CASSFSGSMNTEAFF
DNA: TGTGCCAGCAGTTTCTCAGGAAGCATGAACACTGAAGCTTTCTTT

J: TRBJ2-1
D: -
V: TRBV4-2
size: few
CDR3: CASSQVGDKDYNEQFF
DNA: TGTGCCAGCAGCCAAGTGGGGGACAAAGACTACAATGAGCAGTTCTTC